These T cell receptor beta chains were read from a single sample in a study of blood T cell repertoires in COVID-19. Data came from immunoSEQ multiplex PCR; TCRdb stores just in-frame clones and leaves some out. The sample has hundreds of thousands of clones, approximately 83% seen once. Specimen: PBMCs or T cells enriched from blood (not recorded which). These receptors came from a woman aged 35 to 49 with acute COVID-19. The CDR3 runs from the conserved cysteine through the conserved F or W. D genes are given only for firm matches. A row's size may be missing; if present it is once, few, many or a size class.

v_gene	len	abundance	d_gene	j_gene	CDR3nt	CDR3aa
TRBV19	13	NA	NA	TRBJ1-2	TGTGCCAGTAGTATAACCGGGAACTATGGCTACACCTTC	CASSITGNYGYTF
TRBV24-1	17	NA	TRBD2	TRBJ2-1	TGTGCCACCAGTGATTTGAGTGGGACTAGTGGGAGGAATGAGCAGTTCTTC	CATSDLSGTSGRNEQFF
TRBV4-3	17	NA	TRBD2	TRBJ2-2	TGCGCCAGCAGCCAACGGACTAGCGGAGTGAACACCGGGGAGCTGTTTTTT	CASSQRTSGVNTGELFF
TRBV28	16	few	NA	TRBJ2-4	TGTGCCAGCAAGGGAGCAGGCGCCCGTTTCAAAAACATTCAGTACTTC	CASKGAGARFKNIQYF
TRBV28	16	NA	TRBD1	TRBJ1-2	TGTGCCAGCAGTTTGGTTGGGACAGGGTTGGACTATGGCTACACCTTC	CASSLVGTGLDYGYTF
TRBV7-9	16	NA	TRBD2	TRBJ2-5	TGTGCCAGCAGCCTAGGACTAGCGGGAGTCGGAGAGACCCAGTACTTC	CASSLGLAGVGETQYF
TRBV19	12	NA	TRBD1	TRBJ1-6	TGTGCCTCCGCCCGGGACAGGGAACCCCTCCACTTT	CASARDREPLHF
TRBV7-2	18	NA	TRBD2	TRBJ2-1	TGTGCCAGCAGCCTCCCTGCGGGGACTAGCGGGACTTACAATGAGCAGTTCTTC	CASSLPAGTSGTYNEQFF
TRBV5-1	15	NA	NA	TRBJ1-2	TGCGCCAGCAGCCCTGGCGGGGTAGCGGACTATGGCTACACCTTC	CASSPGGVADYGYTF
TRBV24-1	13	NA	NA	TRBJ2-1	TGTGCCACCAGTGAGGCTCAATACAATGAGCAGTTCTTC	CATSEAQYNEQFF
TRBV27	16	NA	TRBD1	TRBJ1-5	TGTGCCAGCAGTCCAGTGGACAGGGGCAACAATCAGCCCCAGCATTTT	CASSPVDRGNNQPQHF
TRBV4-2	15	many	NA	TRBJ2-7	TGTGCCAGCAGCCAAGAACAGGCTGCCTTCTACGAGCAGTACTTC	CASSQEQAAFYEQYF
TRBV10-2	13	NA	TRBD1	TRBJ2-1	TGCGCCAGCAATAGGGGACAGGGCGGTGAGCAGTTCTTC	CASNRGQGGEQFF
TRBV27	12	NA	NA	TRBJ1-2	TGTGCCAGCCTAAGACTTAACTATGGCTACACCTTC	CASLRLNYGYTF
TRBV5-4	16	NA	NA	TRBJ2-5	TGTGCCAGCAGCTTAGGGGGGGCCAATTTCCAAGAGACCCAGTACTTC	CASSLGGANFQETQYF
TRBV28	14	NA	TRBD2	TRBJ2-3	TGTGCCAGTTCCGGGACTAGCGGGCCAGATACGCAGTATTTT	CASSGTSGPDTQYF
TRBV7-3	15	NA	TRBD1	TRBJ1-2	TGTGCCAGCAGCTCCCGGACAGGGGATTCGGGTGGCTACACCTTC	CASSSRTGDSGGYTF
TRBV11-2	17	NA	TRBD2	TRBJ2-1	TGTGCCAGCAGCTCCGGGAGCAGCGGGAGAGAATTAATGGGGCAGTTCTTC	CASSSGSSGRELMGQFF
TRBV27	17	NA	TRBD2	TRBJ2-7	TGTGCCAGCAGTTCCTGGGGAGGGTTTGGCTCATCCTACGAGCAGTACTTC	CASSSWGGFGSSYEQYF
TRBV5-6	13	NA	TRBD1	TRBJ1-2	TGTGCCAGCAGCCCCGGGACAGCCCATGGCTACACCTTC	CASSPGTAHGYTF
TRBV9	11	NA	NA	TRBJ2-2	TGTGCCAGCAGCCGTACCGGGGAGCTGTTTTTT	CASSRTGELFF
TRBV5-6	17	NA	TRBD2	TRBJ2-7	TGTGCCAGCAGCCCGGCAGGGACTAGCGGGAGACCCTACGAGCAGTACTTC	CASSPAGTSGRPYEQYF
TRBV10-3	13	few	NA	TRBJ2-7	TGTGCCATCAACAGGGACACGTCCTACGAGCAGTACTTC	CAINRDTSYEQYF
TRBV28	13	NA	NA	TRBJ2-7	TGTGCCAGCAGCCCTGACAGAGAATACGAGCAGTACTTC	CASSPDREYEQYF
TRBV27	15	NA	TRBD2	TRBJ2-1	TGTGCCAGCACCCTAGCGGCCCACTCCTACAATGAGCAGTTCTTC	CASTLAAHSYNEQFF
TRBV4-2	16	NA	TRBD2	TRBJ2-3	TGTGCCAGCAGCCAAGCGCTAGCGGGGCGCACAGATACGCAGTATTTT	CASSQALAGRTDTQYF
TRBV24-1	16	NA	TRBD1	TRBJ2-2	TGTGCCACCAGGGCGGCCAGGACAGGGACTACCGGGGAGCTGTTTTTT	CATRAARTGTTGELFF
TRBV23-1	16	NA	NA	TRBJ2-5	TGCGCCAGCAGTCAATCGGAGCGGGTGATATGGGAGACCCAGTACTTC	CASSQSERVIWETQYF
TRBV4-1	14	once	TRBD2	TRBJ2-1	TGCGCCAGCAGCCGCGGGACTACCGAGAATGAGCAGTTCTTC	CASSRGTTENEQFF
TRBV5-5	16	NA	TRBD2	TRBJ2-7	TGTGCCAGCACCTCCAAATCCGGGACTAGGCCCTACGAGCAGTACTTC	CASTSKSGTRPYEQYF
TRBV25-1	17	NA	TRBD1	TRBJ1-2	TGTGCCAGCAGTGGGACAGGGGGCAGAGGAATGAACTATGGCTACACCTTC	CASSGTGGRGMNYGYTF
TRBV5-1	14	many	NA	TRBJ1-1	TGCGCCAGCGAGAGGGATGTGGGGGGCACTGAAGCTTTCTTT	CASERDVGGTEAFF
TRBV6-5	12	NA	NA	TRBJ1-1	TGTGCCAGCAGCAAATTGAACACTGAAGCTTTCTTT	CASSKLNTEAFF
TRBV9	14	NA	NA	TRBJ1-5	TGTGCCAGCAGCGTATCGGGTGGGAGTCAGCCCCAGCATTTT	CASSVSGGSQPQHF
TRBV7-3	15	few	NA	TRBJ2-3	TGTGCCAGCAGCTTAATGTCGGTCAGCACAGATACGCAGTATTTT	CASSLMSVSTDTQYF
TRBV11-2	15	NA	TRBD1	TRBJ2-5	TGTGCCAGCAGTCGGACAGGCGCGAGGGGAGAGACCCAGTACTTC	CASSRTGARGETQYF
TRBV5-1	18	once	NA	TRBJ1-3	TGCGCCAGCAGCCTGTCCCAGGGCCCGCTTAGCTCTGGAAACACCATATATTTT	CASSLSQGPLSSGNTIYF
TRBV11-3	14	NA	NA	TRBJ2-7	TGTGCCAGCAGCTTAAAACAGGTCAGCTACGAGCAGTACTTC	CASSLKQVSYEQYF
TRBV7-2	15	NA	TRBD1	TRBJ1-5	TGTGCCAGCAGCTTAGAACAGGGGATAGGTCAGCCCCAGCATTTT	CASSLEQGIGQPQHF
TRBV18	17	NA	NA	TRBJ2-2	TGTGCCAGCTCACCCTTCGGGCAGGGGCAAAACACCGGGGAGCTGTTTTTT	CASSPFGQGQNTGELFF
TRBV27	15	NA	TRBD1	TRBJ1-5	TGTGCCAGCAGCCCGGGACAGCCGCCCAATCAGCCCCAGCATTTT	CASSPGQPPNQPQHF
TRBV6-5	15	NA	TRBD1	TRBJ1-3	TGTGCCAGCAATTCCGACAGGGGGTCTGGAAACACCATATATTTT	CASNSDRGSGNTIYF
TRBV5-6	15	NA	NA	TRBJ1-1	TGTGCCAGCAGCCCTAGGGGGTTCACCTTTACTGAAGCTTTCTTT	CASSPRGFTFTEAFF
TRBV14	14	NA	NA	TRBJ2-2	TGTGCCAGCAGCCGGAGGGTGAACACCGGGGAGCTGTTTTTT	CASSRRVNTGELFF
TRBV20-1	14	many	TRBD1	TRBJ2-7	TGCAGTGCTAGTGGTTCAGGGGGCAACTACGAGCAGTACTTC	CSASGSGGNYEQYF
TRBV28	16	NA	TRBD1	TRBJ1-5	TGTGCCAGCAGTACCCCCGGGACAGGGGGCCGGCAGCCCCAGCATTTT	CASSTPGTGGRQPQHF
TRBV5-6	12	NA	NA	TRBJ2-7	TGTGCCAGCAGCTTGGACAACTACGAGCAGTACTTC	CASSLDNYEQYF
TRBV7-9	10	NA	NA	TRBJ1-3	TGTGCCAGCAGCCAAAACACCATATATTTT	CASSQNTIYF
TRBV7-6	17	NA	TRBD2	TRBJ2-1	TGTGCCAGCAGCCCCTCGAGGGCTAGCGGGTTCTACAATGAGCAGTTCTTC	CASSPSRASGFYNEQFF
TRBV30	13	medium-sized	TRBD2	TRBJ2-7	TGTGCCTGGAAGGGAGGGTCCTCCTACGAGCAGTACTTC	CAWKGGSSYEQYF
TRBV5-1	17	NA	TRBD1	TRBJ2-1	TGCGCCAGCAGCTTGAGGGGACAGGGAAGACCCAGGGATGAGCAGTTCTTC	CASSLRGQGRPRDEQFF
TRBV7-2	15	NA	TRBD1	TRBJ2-3	TGTGCCAGCAGCTTGAGACAGGGCGCCGGAGATACGCAGTATTTT	CASSLRQGAGDTQYF
TRBV9	14	NA	TRBD1	TRBJ2-5	TGTGCCAGCAGCGGGAGGACAGGGAAAGAGACCCAGTACTTC	CASSGRTGKETQYF
TRBV6-4	13	NA	NA	TRBJ2-2	TGTGCCAGCGGAACAGGGACGACCGGGGAGCTGTTTTTT	CASGTGTTGELFF
TRBV4-2	14	few	NA	TRBJ2-7	TGTGCCAGCAGCGACGGACTACGGTCCTACGAGCAGTACTTC	CASSDGLRSYEQYF